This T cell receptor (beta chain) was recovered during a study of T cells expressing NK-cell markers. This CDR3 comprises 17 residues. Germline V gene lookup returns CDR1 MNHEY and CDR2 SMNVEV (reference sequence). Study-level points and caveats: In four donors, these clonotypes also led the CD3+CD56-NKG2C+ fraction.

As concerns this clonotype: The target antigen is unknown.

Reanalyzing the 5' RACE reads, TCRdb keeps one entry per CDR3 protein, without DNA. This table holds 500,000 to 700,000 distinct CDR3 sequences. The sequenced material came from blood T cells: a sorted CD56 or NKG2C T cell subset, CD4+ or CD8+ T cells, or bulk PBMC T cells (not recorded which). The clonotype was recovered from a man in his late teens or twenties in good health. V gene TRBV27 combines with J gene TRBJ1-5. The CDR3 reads CASTTRPRRSGNQPQHF.